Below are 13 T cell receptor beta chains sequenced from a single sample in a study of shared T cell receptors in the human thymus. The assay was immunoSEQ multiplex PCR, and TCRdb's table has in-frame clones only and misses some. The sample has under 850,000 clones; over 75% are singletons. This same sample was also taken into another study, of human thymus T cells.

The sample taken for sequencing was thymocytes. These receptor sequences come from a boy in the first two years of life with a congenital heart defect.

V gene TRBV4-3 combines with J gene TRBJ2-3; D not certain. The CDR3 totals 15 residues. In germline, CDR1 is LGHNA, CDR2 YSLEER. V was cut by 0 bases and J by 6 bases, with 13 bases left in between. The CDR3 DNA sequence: TGCGCCAGCAGCCAAGATCCCCACGGTGCGGATACGCAGTATTTT. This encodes CASSQDPHGADTQYF.

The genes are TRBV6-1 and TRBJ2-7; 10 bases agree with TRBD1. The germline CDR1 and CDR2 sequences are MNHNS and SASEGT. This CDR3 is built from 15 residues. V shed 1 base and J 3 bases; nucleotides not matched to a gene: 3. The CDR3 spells CASSEVGDRGYEQYF. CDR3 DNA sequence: TGTGCCAGCAGTGAAGTGGGGGACAGGGGCTACGAGCAGTACTTC.

The CDR3 protein is CASSQDPGGRVYEQYF. CDR3 DNA sequence: TGCGCCAGCAGCCAAGATCCTGGCGGGAGGGTGTACGAGCAGTACTTC. The chain has TRBV4-3 and TRBJ2-7; the match to TRBD2 covers 9 bases. The germline CDR1 and CDR2 sequences are LGHNA and YSLEER. With V trimmed by 0 bases and J by 4 bases, 7 bases remained unmatched. The CDR3 has 16 residues.

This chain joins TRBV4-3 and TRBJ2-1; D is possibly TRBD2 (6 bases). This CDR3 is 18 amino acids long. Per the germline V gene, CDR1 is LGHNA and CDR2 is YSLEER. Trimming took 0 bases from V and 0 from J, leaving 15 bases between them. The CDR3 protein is CASSQDPGGASSYNEQFF. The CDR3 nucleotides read TGCGCCAGCAGCCAAGATCCCGGCGGGGCTAGCTCCTACAATGAGCAGTTCTTC.

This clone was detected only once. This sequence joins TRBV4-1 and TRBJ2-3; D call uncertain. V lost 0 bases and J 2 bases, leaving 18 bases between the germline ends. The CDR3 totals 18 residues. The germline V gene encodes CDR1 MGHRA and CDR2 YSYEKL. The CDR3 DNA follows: TGCGCCAGCAGCCAAGAGAGAATGAACTACCGCACCACAGATACGCAGTATTTT. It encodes CASSQERMNYRTTDTQYF.

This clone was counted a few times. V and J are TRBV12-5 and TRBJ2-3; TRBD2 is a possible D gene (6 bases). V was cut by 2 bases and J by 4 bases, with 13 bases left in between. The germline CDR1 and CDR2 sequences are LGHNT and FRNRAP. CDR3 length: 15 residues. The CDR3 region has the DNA TGTGCTAGTGGTTTGAGTACACTAGCATCAGATACGCAGTATTTT. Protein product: CASGLSTLASDTQYF.

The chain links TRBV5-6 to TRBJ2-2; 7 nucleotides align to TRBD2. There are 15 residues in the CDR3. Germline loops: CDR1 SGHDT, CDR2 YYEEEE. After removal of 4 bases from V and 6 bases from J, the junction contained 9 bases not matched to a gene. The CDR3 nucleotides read TGTGCCAGCAGCGTTGGACCGGGGAGGGCCGGGGAGCTGTTTTTT. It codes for CASSVGPGRAGELFF.

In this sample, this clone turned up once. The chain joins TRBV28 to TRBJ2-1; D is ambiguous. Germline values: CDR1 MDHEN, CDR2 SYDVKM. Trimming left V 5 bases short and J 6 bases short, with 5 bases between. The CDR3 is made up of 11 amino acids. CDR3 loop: CASSGSNEQFF. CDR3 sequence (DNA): TGTGCCAGCAGTGGCTCCAATGAGCAGTTCTTC.

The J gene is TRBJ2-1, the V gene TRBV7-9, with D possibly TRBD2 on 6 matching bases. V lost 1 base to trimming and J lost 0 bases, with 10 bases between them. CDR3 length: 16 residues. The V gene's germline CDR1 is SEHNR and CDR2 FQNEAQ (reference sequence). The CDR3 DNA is TGTGCCAGCAGCTTAGTTTCCGGGAGCTCCTACAATGAGCAGTTCTTC. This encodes CASSLVSGSSYNEQFF.

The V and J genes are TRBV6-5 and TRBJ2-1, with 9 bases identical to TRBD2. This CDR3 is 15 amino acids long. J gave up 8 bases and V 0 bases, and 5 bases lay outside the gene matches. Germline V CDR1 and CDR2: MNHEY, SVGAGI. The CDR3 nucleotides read TGTGCCAGCAGTTACTCGGCGGGAGGGTCCCATGAGCAGTTCTTC. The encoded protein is CASSYSAGGSHEQFF.

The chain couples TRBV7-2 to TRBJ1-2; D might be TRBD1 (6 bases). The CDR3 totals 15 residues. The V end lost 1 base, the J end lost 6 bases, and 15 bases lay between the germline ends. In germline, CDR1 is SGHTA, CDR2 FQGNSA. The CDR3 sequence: CASSLVLGGAHGYTF. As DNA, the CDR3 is TGTGCCAGCAGCTTAGTACTCGGGGGGGCCCATGGCTACACCTTC.

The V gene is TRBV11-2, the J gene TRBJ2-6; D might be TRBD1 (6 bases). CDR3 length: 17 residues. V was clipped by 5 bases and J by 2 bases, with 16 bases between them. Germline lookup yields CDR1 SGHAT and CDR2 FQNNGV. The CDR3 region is CASSPHRQAPGANVLTF. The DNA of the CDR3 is TGTGCCAGCAGCCCCCACCGACAGGCCCCTGGGGCCAACGTCCTGACTTTC.

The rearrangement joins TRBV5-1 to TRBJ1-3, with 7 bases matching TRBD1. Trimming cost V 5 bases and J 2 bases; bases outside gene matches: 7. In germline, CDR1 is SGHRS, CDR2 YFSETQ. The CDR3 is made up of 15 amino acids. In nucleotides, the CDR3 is TGCGCCAGCAGACGGAACAGGGGAACTGGAAACACCATATATTTT. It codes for CASRRNRGTGNTIYF.